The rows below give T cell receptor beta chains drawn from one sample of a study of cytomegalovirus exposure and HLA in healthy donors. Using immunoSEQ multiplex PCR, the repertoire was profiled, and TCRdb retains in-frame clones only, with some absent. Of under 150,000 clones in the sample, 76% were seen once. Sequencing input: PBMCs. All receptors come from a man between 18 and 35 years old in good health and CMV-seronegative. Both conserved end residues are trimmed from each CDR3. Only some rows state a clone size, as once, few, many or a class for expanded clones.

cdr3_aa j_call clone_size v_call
ASRKQGANFYGEKLF TRBJ1-4 NA TRBV5-1
ASRLAGGLRDEQF TRBJ2-1 NA TRBV6-4
ASRMMRTALYGYT TRBJ1-2 NA TRBV6-1
ASRAGTGGYSFSYEQY TRBJ2-7 once TRBV28
ASSTIKLRLAGEPDTQY TRBJ2-3 NA TRBV9
ASGLVSGQGYHEQY TRBJ2-7 NA TRBV12-5
ASSEAAGPEQY TRBJ2-5 NA TRBV6-1
ASSQTGGLYNEQF TRBJ2-1 NA TRBV18
ASSLLTGGSLCGYT TRBJ1-2 NA TRBV7-4
ASSESYRENEQY TRBJ2-7 NA TRBV10-2
ASQGQAYSNQPQH TRBJ1-5 NA TRBV19
ASSVAGGGNEKLF TRBJ1-4 once TRBV9
ASSFGGWNTGELF TRBJ2-2 NA TRBV5-4
ASSGREGLSLDTQY TRBJ2-3 NA TRBV7-9
ASSLAGTAATNEKLF TRBJ1-4 NA TRBV5-1
ASSLGASAGNTIY TRBJ1-3 NA TRBV18
ASSDTGTSPF TRBJ2-1 once TRBV18
ASSQGWGYNEQF TRBJ2-1 NA TRBV27
ASSSGGSSYEQY TRBJ2-7 NA TRBV27
ASSFGVGNTEAF TRBJ1-1 NA TRBV28
ASSPHGSGYNEQF TRBJ2-1 NA TRBV28
ASSPTTQMTGDEQF TRBJ2-1 NA TRBV18
ASSLDRNTGELF TRBJ2-2 NA TRBV6-5
AIREEEGTLYEQY TRBJ2-7 medium-sized TRBV10-3
SAAGTGGNTGELF TRBJ2-2 NA TRBV29-1
ASSDEALGTQY TRBJ2-5 NA TRBV10-1
ASRANRGPNTEAF TRBJ1-1 few TRBV28
ASSLNSHPYEQY TRBJ2-7 NA TRBV5-1
AIKRDVATDTQY TRBJ2-3 NA TRBV10-3
ASSNGGFTDTQY TRBJ2-3 few TRBV11-3
ASSERFGEGYT TRBJ1-2 NA TRBV6-1
AIRDRGPNTEAF TRBJ1-1 NA TRBV10-3
ATSRDTGAQDEQY TRBJ2-7 NA TRBV15
ASSRQIGSGGAVRSYNEQF TRBJ2-1 NA TRBV2
ASSLAGGGTGELF TRBJ2-2 NA TRBV2
ASSLETGGRYEQY TRBJ2-7 NA TRBV9
ASSEGQIYEQY TRBJ2-7 NA TRBV6-1
ASSERLAGGPTDTQY TRBJ2-3 NA TRBV6-1
SVASGTNTGELF TRBJ2-2 NA TRBV29-1
ASSLQGTTYGYT TRBJ1-2 once TRBV28
ASSWVSGSYEQY TRBJ2-7 once TRBV5-1
ASSLVGAYNEQF TRBJ2-1 NA TRBV11-2
ASSLLTHNNEQF TRBJ2-1 NA TRBV27
ASSLATEYNEQF TRBJ2-1 NA TRBV5-1
ASSPQTATNEKLF TRBJ1-4 NA TRBV2
AWSVLSGEYYEQY TRBJ2-7 NA TRBV30
ASSWTSGASTDTQY TRBJ2-3 NA TRBV7-3
ASAASSGANVLT TRBJ2-6 NA TRBV6-5
ASTRGTIGEQY TRBJ2-7 NA TRBV25-1
ASSSVGPGQGP TRBJ2-7 once TRBV28
ASSSLLAETYNEQF TRBJ2-1 NA TRBV6-5
ASSDPGTGGYEQY TRBJ2-7 few TRBV2
AWSGLTNEKLF TRBJ1-4 NA TRBV30
ASSSYRESSYNEQF TRBJ2-1 NA TRBV5-6
ASSGQLNTEAF TRBJ1-1 few TRBV5-1